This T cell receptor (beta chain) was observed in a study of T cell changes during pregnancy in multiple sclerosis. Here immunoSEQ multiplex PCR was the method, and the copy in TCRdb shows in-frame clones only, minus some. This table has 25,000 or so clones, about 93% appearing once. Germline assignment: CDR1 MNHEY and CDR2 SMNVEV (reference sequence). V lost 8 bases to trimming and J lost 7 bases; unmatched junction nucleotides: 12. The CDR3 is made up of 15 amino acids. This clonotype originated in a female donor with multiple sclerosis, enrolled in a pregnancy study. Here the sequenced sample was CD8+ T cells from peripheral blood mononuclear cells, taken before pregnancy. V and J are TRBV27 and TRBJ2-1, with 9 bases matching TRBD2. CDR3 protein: CASHPGTSSSNEQFF. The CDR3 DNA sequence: TGTGCCAGCCACCCCGGGACTAGCTCCTCGAATGAGCAGTTCTTC.